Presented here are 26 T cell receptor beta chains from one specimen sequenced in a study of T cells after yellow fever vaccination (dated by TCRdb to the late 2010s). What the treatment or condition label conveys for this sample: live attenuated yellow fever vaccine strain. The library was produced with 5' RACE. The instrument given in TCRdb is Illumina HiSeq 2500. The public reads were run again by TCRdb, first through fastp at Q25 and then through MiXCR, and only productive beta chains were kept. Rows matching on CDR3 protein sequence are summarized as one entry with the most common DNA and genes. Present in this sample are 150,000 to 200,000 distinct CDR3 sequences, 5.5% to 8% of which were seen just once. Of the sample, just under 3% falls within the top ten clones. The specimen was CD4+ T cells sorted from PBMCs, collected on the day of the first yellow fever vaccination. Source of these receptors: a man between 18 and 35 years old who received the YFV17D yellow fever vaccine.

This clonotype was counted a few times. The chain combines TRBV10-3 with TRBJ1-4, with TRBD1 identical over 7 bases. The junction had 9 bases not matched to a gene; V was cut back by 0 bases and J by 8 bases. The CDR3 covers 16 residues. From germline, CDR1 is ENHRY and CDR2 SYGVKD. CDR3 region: CAISESNRGIGEKLFF. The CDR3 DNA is TGTGCCATCAGTGAGTCGAACAGGGGAATCGGCGAAAAACTGTTTTTT.

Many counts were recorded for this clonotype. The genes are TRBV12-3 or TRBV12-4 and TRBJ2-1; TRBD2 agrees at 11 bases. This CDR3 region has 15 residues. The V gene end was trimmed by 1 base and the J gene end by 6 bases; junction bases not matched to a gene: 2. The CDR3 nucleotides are TGTGCCAGCAGTTTAGTTAGCGGGGGGGGCAATGAGCAGTTCTTC. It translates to CASSLVSGGGNEQFF.

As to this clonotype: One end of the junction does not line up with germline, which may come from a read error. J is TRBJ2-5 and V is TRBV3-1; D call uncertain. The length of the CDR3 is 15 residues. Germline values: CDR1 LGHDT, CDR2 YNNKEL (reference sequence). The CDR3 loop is CACSATHDSRETQYF. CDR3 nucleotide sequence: TGTGCCTGCAGCGCGACCCATGATTCTCGAGAGACCCAGTACTTC.

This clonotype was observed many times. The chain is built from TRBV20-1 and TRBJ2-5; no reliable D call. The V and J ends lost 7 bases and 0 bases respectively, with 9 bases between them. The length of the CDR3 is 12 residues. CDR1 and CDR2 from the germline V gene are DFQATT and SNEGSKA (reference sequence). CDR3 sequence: CSVLAYQETQYF. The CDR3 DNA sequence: TGCAGTGTCCTCGCGTACCAAGAGACCCAGTACTTC.

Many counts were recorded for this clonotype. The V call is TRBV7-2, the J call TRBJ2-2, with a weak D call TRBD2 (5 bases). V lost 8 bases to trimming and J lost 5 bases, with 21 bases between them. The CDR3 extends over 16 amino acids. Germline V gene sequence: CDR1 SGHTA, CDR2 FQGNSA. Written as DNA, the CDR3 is TGTGCCAGCGCAAAAGCACTAGGAGTCGGGACCGGGGAGCTGTTTTTT. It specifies CASAKALGVGTGELFF.

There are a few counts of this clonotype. DNA of the CDR3: TGCGCCAGCAGACCAGAATTAAATTCACCCCTCCACTTT. Translation gives CASRPELNSPLHF. The chain joins TRBV4-1 to TRBJ1-6; the D is unclear. The germline V and J ends were trimmed by 6 bases and 7 bases, with 10 bases remaining between them. CDR1 and CDR2 from the germline V gene are MGHRA and YSYEKL. CDR3 length equals 13 residues.

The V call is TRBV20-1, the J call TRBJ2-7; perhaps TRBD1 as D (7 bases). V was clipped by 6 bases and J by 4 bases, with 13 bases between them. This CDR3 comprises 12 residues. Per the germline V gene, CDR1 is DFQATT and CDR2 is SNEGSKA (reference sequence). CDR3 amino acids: CSAAGQLYEQYF. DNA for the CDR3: TGCAGTGCCGCGGGACAGTTGTACGAGCAGTACTTC.

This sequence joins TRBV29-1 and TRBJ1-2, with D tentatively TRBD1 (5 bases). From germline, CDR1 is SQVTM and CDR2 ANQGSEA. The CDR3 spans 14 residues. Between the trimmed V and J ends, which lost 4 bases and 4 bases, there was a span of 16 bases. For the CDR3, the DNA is TGCAGCGTTGCATATCAGGGATCAGGCTATGGCTACACCTTC. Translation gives CSVAYQGSGYGYTF.

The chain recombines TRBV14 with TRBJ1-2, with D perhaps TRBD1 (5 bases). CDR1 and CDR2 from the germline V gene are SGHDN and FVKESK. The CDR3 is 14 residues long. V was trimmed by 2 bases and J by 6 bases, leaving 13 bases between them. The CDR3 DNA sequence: TGTGCCAGCAGCCAATTCAGGGTGGGAGATGGCTACACCTTC. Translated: CASSQFRVGDGYTF.

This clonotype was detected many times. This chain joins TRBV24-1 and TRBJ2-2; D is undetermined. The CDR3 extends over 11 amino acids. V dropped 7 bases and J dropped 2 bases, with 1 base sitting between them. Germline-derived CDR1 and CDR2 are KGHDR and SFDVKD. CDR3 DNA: TGTGCCACCAGCAACACCGGGGAGCTGTTTTTT. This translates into CATSNTGELFF.

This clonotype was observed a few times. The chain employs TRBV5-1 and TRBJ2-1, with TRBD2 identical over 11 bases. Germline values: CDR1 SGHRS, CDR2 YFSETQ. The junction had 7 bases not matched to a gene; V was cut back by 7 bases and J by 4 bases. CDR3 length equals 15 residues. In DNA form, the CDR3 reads TGCGCCAGCCGGCTAGCGGGGGGAACATACAATGAGCAGTTCTTC. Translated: CASRLAGGTYNEQFF.

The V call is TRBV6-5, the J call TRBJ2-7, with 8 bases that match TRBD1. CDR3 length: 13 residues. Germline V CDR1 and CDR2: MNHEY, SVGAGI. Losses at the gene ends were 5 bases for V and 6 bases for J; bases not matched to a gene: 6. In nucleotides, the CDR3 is TGTGCCAGCAGTCGGGACAGGTGGGGCGAGCAGTACGTC. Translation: CASSRDRWGEQYV.

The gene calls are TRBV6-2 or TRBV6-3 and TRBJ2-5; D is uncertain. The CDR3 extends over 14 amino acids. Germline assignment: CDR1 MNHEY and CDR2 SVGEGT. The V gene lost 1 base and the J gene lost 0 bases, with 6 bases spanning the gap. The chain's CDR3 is CASSYYGYQETQYF. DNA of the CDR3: TGTGCCAGCAGTTACTACGGATACCAAGAGACCCAGTACTTC.

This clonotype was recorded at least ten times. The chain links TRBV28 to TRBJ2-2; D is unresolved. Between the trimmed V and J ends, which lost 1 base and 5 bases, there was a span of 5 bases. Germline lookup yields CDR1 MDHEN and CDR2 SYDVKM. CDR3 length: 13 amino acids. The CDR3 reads CASSLFATGELFF. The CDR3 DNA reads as TGTGCCAGCAGTTTATTTGCGACCGGGGAGCTGTTTTTT. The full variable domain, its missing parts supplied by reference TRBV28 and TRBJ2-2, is DVKVTQSSRYLVKRTGEKVFLECVQDMDHENMFWYRQDPGLGLRLIYFSYDVKMKEKGDIPEGYSVSREKKERFSLILESASTNQTSMYLCASSLFATGELFFGEGSRLTVL.

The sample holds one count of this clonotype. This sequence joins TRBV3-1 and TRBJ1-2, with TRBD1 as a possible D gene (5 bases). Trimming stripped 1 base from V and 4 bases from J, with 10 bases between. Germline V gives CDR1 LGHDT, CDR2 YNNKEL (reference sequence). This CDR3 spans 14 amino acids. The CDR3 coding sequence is TGTGCCAGCAGCCAAGGGGGGGTCCGCTATGGCTACACCTTC. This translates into CASSQGGVRYGYTF.

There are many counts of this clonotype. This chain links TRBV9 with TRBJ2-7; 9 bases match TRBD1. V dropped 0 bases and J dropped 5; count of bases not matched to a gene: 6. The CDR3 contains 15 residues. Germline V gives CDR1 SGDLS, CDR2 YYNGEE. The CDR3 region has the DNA TGTGCCAGCAGCGTAGAGGGGACAGGGTACAACGAGCAGTACTTC. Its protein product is CASSVEGTGYNEQYF.

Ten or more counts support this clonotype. The CDR3: CSVERQGAMNTEAFF. CDR3 nucleotides: TGCAGCGTTGAACGGCAGGGGGCTATGAACACTGAAGCTTTCTTT. This sequence joins TRBV29-1 and TRBJ1-1, with 8 nucleotides matching TRBD1. The germline gives CDR1 SQVTM, CDR2 ANQGSEA. The trim removed 2 bases at V and 0 bases at J, leaving 5 bases unmatched. The CDR3 is 15 amino acids.

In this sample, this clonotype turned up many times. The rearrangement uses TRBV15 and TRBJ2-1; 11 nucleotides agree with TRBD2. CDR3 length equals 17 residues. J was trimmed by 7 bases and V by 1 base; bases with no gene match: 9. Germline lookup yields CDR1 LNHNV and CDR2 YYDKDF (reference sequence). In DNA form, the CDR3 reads TGTGCCACCAGCAGAGCGCATAGCGGGGGGGGTGGGAATGAGCAGTTCTTC. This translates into CATSRAHSGGGGNEQFF.

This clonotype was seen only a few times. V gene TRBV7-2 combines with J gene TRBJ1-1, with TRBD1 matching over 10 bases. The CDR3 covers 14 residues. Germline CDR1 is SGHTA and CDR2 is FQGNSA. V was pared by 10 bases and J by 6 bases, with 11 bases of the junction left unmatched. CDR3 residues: CANLPWDRGAEAFF. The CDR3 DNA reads TGTGCCAACCTACCCTGGGACAGGGGAGCTGAAGCTTTCTTT.

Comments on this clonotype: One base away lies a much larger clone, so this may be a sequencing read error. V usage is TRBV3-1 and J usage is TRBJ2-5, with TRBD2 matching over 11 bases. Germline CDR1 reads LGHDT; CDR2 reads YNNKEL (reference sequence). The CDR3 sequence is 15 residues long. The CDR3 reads CTSSQGTSGQETQYF. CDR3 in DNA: TGTACCAGCAGCCAAGGGACTAGCGGACAAGAGACCCAGTACTTC.

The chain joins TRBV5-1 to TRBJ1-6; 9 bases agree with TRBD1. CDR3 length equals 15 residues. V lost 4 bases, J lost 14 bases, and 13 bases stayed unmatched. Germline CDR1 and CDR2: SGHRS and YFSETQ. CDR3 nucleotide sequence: TGCGCCAGCAGCGACCTGGACAGGGGAGGCCCTACCCTCCACTTT. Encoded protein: CASSDLDRGGPTLHF.

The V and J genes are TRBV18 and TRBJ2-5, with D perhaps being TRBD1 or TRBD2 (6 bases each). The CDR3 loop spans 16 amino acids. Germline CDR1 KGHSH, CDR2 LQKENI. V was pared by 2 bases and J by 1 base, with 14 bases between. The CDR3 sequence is CASSPGRQGSQETQYF. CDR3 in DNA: TGTGCCAGCTCACCAGGGAGGCAGGGGTCCCAAGAGACCCAGTACTTC.

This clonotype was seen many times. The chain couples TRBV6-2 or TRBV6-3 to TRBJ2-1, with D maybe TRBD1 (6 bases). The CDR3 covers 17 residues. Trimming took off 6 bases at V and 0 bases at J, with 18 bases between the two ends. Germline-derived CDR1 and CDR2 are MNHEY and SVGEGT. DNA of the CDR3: TGTGCCAGCAGGCGAGACGTGGGACACCTCTCCTACAATGAGCAGTTCTTC. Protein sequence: CASRRDVGHLSYNEQFF.

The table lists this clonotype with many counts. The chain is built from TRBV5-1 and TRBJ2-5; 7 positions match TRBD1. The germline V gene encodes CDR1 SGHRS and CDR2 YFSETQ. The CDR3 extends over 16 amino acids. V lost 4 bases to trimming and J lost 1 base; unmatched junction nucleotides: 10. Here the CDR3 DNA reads TGCGCCAGCAGCCCCGGACAGGCGACACTCCAAGAGACCCAGTACTTC. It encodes CASSPGQATLQETQYF.

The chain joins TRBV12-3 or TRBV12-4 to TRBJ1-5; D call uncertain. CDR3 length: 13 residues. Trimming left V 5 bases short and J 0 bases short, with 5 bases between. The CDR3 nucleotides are TGTGCCAGCAGTCAGCTTAGCAATCAGCCCCAGCATTTT. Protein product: CASSQLSNQPQHF.

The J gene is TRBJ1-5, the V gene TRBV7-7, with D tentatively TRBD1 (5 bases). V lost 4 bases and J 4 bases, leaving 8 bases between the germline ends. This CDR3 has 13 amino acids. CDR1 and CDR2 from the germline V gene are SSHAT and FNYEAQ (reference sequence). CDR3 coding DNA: TGTGCCAGCAGCTCAGGGTTTAATCAGCCCCAGCATTTT. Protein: CASSSGFNQPQHF.